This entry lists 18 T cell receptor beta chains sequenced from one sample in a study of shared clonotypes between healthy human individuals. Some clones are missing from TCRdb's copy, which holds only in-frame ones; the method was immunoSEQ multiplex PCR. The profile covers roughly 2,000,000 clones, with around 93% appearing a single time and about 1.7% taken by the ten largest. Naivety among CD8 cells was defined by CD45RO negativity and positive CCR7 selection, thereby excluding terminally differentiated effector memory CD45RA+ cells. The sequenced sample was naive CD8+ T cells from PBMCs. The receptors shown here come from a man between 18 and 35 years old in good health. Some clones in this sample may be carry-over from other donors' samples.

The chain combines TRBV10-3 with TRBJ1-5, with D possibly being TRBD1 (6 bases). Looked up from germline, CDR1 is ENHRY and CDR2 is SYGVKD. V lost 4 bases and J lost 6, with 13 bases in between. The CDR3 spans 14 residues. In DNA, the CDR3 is TGTGCCATCAGTGGAGGGGGGGGTGGTCAGCCCCAGCATTTT. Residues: CAISGGGGGQPQHF.

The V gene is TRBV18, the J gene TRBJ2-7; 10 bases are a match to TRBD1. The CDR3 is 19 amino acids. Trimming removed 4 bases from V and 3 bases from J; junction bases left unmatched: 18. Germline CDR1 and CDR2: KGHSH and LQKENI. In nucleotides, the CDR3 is TGTGCCAGCTCACGATACTTCGGGGTTCTCGGGACAGGGGACTACGAGCAGTACTTC. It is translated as CASSRYFGVLGTGDYEQYF.

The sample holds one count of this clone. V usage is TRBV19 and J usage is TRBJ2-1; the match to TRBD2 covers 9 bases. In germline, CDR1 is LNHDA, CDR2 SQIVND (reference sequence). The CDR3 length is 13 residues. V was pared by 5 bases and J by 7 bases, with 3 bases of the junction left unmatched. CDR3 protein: CASSDAGGNEQFF. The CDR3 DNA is TGTGCCAGTAGTGACGCGGGAGGGAATGAGCAGTTCTTC.

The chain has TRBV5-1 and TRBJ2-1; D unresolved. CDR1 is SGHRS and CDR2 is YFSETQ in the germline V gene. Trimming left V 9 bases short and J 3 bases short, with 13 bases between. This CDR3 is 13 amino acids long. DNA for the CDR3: TGCGCCACTGCAGAACTTGGCTACAATGAGCAGTTCTTC. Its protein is CATAELGYNEQFF.

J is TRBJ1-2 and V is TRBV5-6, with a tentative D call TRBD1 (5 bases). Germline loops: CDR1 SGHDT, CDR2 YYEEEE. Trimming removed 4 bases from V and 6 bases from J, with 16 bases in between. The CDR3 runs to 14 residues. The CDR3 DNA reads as TGTGCCAGCAGCCACCTCACGGGGGTACATGGCTACACCTTC. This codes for CASSHLTGVHGYTF.

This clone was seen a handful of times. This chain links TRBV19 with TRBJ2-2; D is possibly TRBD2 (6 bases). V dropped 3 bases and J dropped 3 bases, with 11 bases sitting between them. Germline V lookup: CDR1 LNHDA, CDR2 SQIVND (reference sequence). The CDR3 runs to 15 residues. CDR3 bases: TGTGCCAGTAGTATCCGGGAGTGGGACACCGGGGAGCTGTTTTTT. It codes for CASSIREWDTGELFF.

The CDR3, as DNA: TGTGCCACCAGCAGAACCCCGGGAAGCTCCTACGAGCAGTACTTC. This codes for CATSRTPGSSYEQYF. This chain uses TRBV15 with TRBJ2-7, with D perhaps matching TRBD2 (5 bases). The length of the CDR3 is 15 residues. Germline values: CDR1 LNHNV, CDR2 YYDKDF (reference sequence). Trimming cost V 2 bases and J 0 bases, with 11 bases left between them.

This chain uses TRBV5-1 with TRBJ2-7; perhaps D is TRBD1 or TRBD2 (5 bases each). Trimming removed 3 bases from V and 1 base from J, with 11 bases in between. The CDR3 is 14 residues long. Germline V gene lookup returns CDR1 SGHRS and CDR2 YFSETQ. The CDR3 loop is CASSWDGPSYEQYF. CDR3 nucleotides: TGCGCCAGCAGCTGGGACGGCCCATCCTACGAGCAGTACTTC.

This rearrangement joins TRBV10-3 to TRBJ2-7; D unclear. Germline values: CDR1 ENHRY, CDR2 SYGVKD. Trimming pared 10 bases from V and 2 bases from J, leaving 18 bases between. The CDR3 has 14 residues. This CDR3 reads CATGPELGPYEQYF. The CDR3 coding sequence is TGTGCCACCGGCCCGGAATTAGGACCCTACGAGCAGTACTTC.

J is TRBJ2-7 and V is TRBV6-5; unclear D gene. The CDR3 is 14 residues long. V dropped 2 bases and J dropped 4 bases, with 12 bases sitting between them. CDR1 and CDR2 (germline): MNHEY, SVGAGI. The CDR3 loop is CASSYTSQAYEQYF. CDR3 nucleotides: TGTGCCAGCAGTTACACCTCCCAAGCGTACGAGCAGTACTTC.

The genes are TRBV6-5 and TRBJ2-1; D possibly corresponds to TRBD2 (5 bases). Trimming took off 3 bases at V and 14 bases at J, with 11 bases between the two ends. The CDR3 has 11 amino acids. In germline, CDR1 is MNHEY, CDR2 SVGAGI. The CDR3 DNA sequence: TGTGCCAGCAGTTATGGTGGGAGAAAGTTCTTC. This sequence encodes CASSYGGRKFF.

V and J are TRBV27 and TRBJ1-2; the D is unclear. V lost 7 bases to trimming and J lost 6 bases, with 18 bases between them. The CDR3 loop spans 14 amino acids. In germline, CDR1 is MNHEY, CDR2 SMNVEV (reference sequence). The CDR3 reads CASNPGSLVHGYTF. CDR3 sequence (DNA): TGTGCCAGCAATCCCGGGTCCCTGGTCCATGGCTACACCTTC.

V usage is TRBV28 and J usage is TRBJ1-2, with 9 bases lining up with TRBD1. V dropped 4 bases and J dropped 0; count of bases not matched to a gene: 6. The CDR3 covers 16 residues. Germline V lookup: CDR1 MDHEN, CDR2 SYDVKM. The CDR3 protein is CASSWDRVTPNYGYTF. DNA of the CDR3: TGTGCCAGCAGTTGGGACAGGGTGACTCCTAACTATGGCTACACCTTC.

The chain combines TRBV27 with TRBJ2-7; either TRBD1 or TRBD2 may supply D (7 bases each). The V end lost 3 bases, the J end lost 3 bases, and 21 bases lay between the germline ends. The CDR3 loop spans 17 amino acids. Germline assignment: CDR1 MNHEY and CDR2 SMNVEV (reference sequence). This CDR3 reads CASSFFGGEGAFYEQYF. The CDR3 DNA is TGTGCCAGCAGTTTCTTCGGTGGGGAGGGGGCCTTCTACGAGCAGTACTTC.

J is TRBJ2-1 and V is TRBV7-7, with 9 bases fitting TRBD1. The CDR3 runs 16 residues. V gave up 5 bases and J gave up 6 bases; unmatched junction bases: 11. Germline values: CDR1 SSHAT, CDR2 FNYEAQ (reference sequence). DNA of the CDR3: TGTGCCAGCAGCCAAAACTCCGGGACAGGGTTCAATGAGCAGTTCTTC. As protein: CASSQNSGTGFNEQFF. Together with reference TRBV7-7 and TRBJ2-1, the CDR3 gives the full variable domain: GAGVSQSPRYKVTKRGQDVTLRCDPISSHATLYWYQQALGQGPEFLTYFNYEAQPDKSGLPSDRFSAERPEGSISTLTIQRTEQRDSAMYRCASSQNSGTGFNEQFFGPGTRLTVL.

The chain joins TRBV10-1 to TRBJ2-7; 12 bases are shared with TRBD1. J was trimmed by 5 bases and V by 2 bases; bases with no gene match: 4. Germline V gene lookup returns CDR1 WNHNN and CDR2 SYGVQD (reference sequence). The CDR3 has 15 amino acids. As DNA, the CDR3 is TGCGCCAGCAGTGAGCCGGGACAGGGGGCCCACGAGCAGTACTTC. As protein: CASSEPGQGAHEQYF.

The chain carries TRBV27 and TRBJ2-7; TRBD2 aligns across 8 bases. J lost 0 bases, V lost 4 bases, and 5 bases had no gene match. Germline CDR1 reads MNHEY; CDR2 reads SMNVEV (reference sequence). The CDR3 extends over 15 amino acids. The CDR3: CASSSGLANSYEQYF. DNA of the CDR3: TGTGCCAGCAGTTCCGGACTAGCCAACTCCTACGAGCAGTACTTC.

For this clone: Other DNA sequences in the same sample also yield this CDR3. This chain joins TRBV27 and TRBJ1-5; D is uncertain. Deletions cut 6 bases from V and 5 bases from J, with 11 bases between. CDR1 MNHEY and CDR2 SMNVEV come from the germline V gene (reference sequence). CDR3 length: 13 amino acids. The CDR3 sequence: CASSLSGDQPQHF. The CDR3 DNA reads TGTGCCAGCAGCCTCTCTGGGGATCAGCCCCAGCATTTT.